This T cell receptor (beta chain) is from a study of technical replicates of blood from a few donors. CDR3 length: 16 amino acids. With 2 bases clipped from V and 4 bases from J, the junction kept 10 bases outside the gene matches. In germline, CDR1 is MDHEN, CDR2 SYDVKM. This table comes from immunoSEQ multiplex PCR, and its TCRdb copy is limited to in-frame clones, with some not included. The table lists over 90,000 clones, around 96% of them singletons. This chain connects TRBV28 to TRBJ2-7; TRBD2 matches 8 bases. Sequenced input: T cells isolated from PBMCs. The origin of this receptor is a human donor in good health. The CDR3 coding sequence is TGTGCCAGCAGTTTAGGGGGACTAGAGGGATGGTACGAGCAGTACTTC. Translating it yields CASSLGGLEGWYEQYF.